This record covers a single T cell receptor (beta chain). In the study's own analysis: Estimation of nucleated cell counts was performed using reference gene primer amplification. Sequencing used immunoSEQ multiplex PCR; TCRdb keeps in-frame clones, though not all of them. D and trimming were read from the DNA, whereas the V and J calls and clone size are those reported in that table. Found here are about 80,000 clones, approximately 78% of them singletons; the top ten hold 8% to 13%. This sample was taken from a study of blood T cell repertoires in COVID-19. For the study at large: The United States, Italy and Spain provided the acute and convalescent COVID-19 samples. In each case, the material was cDNA or gDNA derived from T cells, B-cell-depleted T cells, or PBMCs.

CDR3 length equals 12 residues. From germline, CDR1 is MGHDK and CDR2 SYGVNS. Trimming removed 6 bases from V and 8 bases from J; junction bases left unmatched: 4. J is TRBJ1-1 and V is TRBV25-1; TRBD1 matches at 9 bases. The sample consisted of peripheral blood. The receptor's source is a man in his 60s with acute or convalescent COVID-19. This chain's CDR3 is CASSDGQGEAFF. CDR3 in DNA: TGTGCCAGCAGCGATGGACAGGGGGAAGCTTTCTTT.